This entry concerns a single T cell receptor (beta chain). This may be a read error, as it is one base from a much larger clone. The PBMCs were sourced from fresh peripheral blood (about 10 ml). These data come from a study of T cells in Graves' hyperthyroidism and ophthalmopathy. TCR beta CDR3 sequences were amplified from RNA transcripts. The primer set for the first-round RT-PCR of the TCR CDR3 was HTBI. From the multiplex PCR reads, TCRdb called clonotypes with MiXCR, one entry per CDR3 protein. The sample carries 300,000 to 400,000 distinct CDR3 sequences, about 14% recorded once. There are 14 residues in the CDR3. Trimming shortened V by 8 bases and J by 2 bases, and 18 bases separated the two germline ends. Looked up from germline, CDR1 is DFQATT and CDR2 is SNEGSKA (reference sequence).

The chain uses TRBV20-1 and TRBJ1-2, with no clear D. Sequencing was done on a sample of blood. The sequence was obtained from a woman in her 30s with Graves' ophthalmopathy. The CDR3 nucleotides read TGCAGTACCCCATTTTCGGGGTCGAACTATGGCTACACCTTC. Amino acid sequence: CSTPFSGSNYGYTF.